Listed below are T cell receptor beta chains from one sample, sequenced in a study of T cells after yellow fever vaccination. One entry per CDR3 protein results from TCRdb running MiXCR on the 5' RACE reads. Of some 350,000 distinct CDR3 sequences listed, 8.7% are singletons. Sequences were derived from PBMCs, sampled on the day of the first yellow fever vaccination. Every receptor here comes from a man in his late teens or twenties who received the YFV17D yellow fever vaccine. Both conserved end residues are part of each CDR3. The D gene is left open where the match is weak. Clone size is stated in some rows and not others, as once, few, many or a class when expanded.

CASRQNRDRGEYF,TGTGCCAGCAGACAAAACCGGGACAGAGGGGAGTATTTT,TRBV6-1,.,TRBD1,TRBJ2-3
CASSKGGLGETQYF,TGTGCCAGCAGCAAGGGGGGCCTAGGAGAGACCCAGTACTTC,TRBV4-2,few,.,TRBJ2-5
CSVQGDRRADTQYF,TGCAGCGTTCAGGGGGATCGGAGGGCAGATACGCAGTATTTT,TRBV29-1,few,.,TRBJ2-3
CASIGGQTTDTQYF,TGCGCCAGCATAGGGGGACAGACCACAGATACGCAGTATTTT,TRBV5-1,.,TRBD1,TRBJ2-3
CSAPGLFSEQFF,TGCAGCGCCCCGGGACTATTTTCGGAGCAGTTCTTC,TRBV29-1,few,TRBD2,TRBJ2-1
CASSLDRVVSPLHF,TGTGCCAGCAGCTTGGACAGGGTGGTTTCACCCCTCCACTTT,TRBV7-2,many,TRBD1,TRBJ1-6
CASSPRQQETQYF,TGTGCCAGCTCACCACGACAGCAAGAGACCCAGTACTTC,TRBV18,.,.,TRBJ2-5
CASPWGSSGANVLTF,TGTGCCAGCCCGTGGGGTTCCTCTGGGGCCAACGTCCTGACTTTC,TRBV7-9,.,.,TRBJ2-6
CASSLRSGGDGYTF,TGCGCCAGCAGCTTGCGATCTGGGGGCGATGGCTACACCTTC,TRBV5-1,.,.,TRBJ1-2
CSAGQGAGYGYTF,TGCAGCGCAGGACAGGGGGCGGGCTATGGCTACACCTTC,TRBV29-1,.,TRBD1,TRBJ1-2
CATSDGQGHGDTQYF,TGTGCCACCAGTGATGGACAGGGCCACGGAGATACGCAGTATTTT,TRBV24-1,.,TRBD1,TRBJ2-3
CASSSWTGRETQYF,TGTGCCAGCAGCTCGTGGACAGGGAGGGAGACCCAGTACTTC,TRBV5-5,.,TRBD1,TRBJ2-5
CSGDTDGEQFF,TGCAGTGGGGACACCGACGGCGAGCAGTTCTTC,TRBV20-1,few,.,TRBJ2-1
CASSLGPDGGEKLFF,TGCGCCAGCAGCTTGGGTCCCGACGGAGGTGAAAAACTGTTTTTT,TRBV5-1,.,.,TRBJ1-4
CASSYRQDIQYF,TGTGCCAGCAGTTACAGGCAGGACATTCAGTACTTC,TRBV6-2/TRBV6-3,.,.,TRBJ2-4
CASSIRRYGTFDTQYF,TGTGCCAGTAGTATTAGGCGCTACGGGACTTTCGATACGCAGTATTTT,TRBV19,.,.,TRBJ2-3
CASSFSPYGGPNTQYF,TGCGCCAGCAGCTTCTCCCCTTATGGGGGCCCTAATACGCAGTATTTT,TRBV5-1,.,.,TRBJ2-3
CANHLPGLETQYF,TGTGCCAACCATCTTCCGGGTTTGGAGACCCAGTACTTC,TRBV5-8,.,.,TRBJ2-5
CSAAVNNEQFF,TGCAGTGCTGCCGTCAACAATGAGCAGTTCTTC,TRBV20-1,many,.,TRBJ2-1
CASSQGQGNTEAFF,TGTGCCAGCTCACAGGGACAGGGGAACACTGAAGCTTTCTTT,TRBV18,.,TRBD1,TRBJ1-1
CASSQDPRKTQYF,TGTGCCAGCAGCCAAGACCCGCGAAAGACCCAGTACTTC,TRBV4-2,many,.,TRBJ2-5
CASSFAETGEQFF,TGCGCCAGCAGCTTCGCAGAGACCGGTGAGCAGTTCTTC,TRBV5-1,.,.,TRBJ2-1
CASSIRPQGSINTEAFF,TGTGCCAGCAGTATCCGACCACAGGGGTCTATTAACACTGAAGCTTTCTTT,TRBV6-2/TRBV6-3,many,TRBD1,TRBJ1-1
CAWSVGATALAEQYF,TGTGCCTGGAGTGTAGGGGCGACGGCCCTGGCCGAGCAGTACTTC,TRBV30,many,.,TRBJ2-7
CASRSPLSGANVLTF,TGTGCCAGCAGAAGTCCTCTCTCTGGGGCCAACGTCCTGACTTTC,TRBV6-2/TRBV6-3,.,.,TRBJ2-6
CASSQGPPGGGRADTQYF,TGCGCCAGCAGCCAAGGTCCGCCGGGCGGTGGACGAGCAGATACGCAGTATTTT,TRBV4-3,.,.,TRBJ2-3
CATTADEQFF,TGTGCCACCACGGCCGATGAGCAGTTCTTC,TRBV6-5,.,.,TRBJ2-1
CASSYVIGGQPQHF,TGTGCCAGCAGTTACGTTATAGGGGGTCAGCCCCAGCATTTT,TRBV6-5,.,.,TRBJ1-5
CASSLRIKAGGHQPQHF,TGTGCCAGCAGTTTACGAATCAAGGCAGGGGGCCATCAGCCCCAGCATTTT,TRBV28,.,TRBD1,TRBJ1-5
CASSYSFDRTDTQYF,TGTGCCAGCAGTTACTCATTTGACCGCACAGATACGCAGTATTTT,TRBV6-5,few,.,TRBJ2-3
CASSFNHGDGYTF,TGTGCCAGCAGCTTTAACCACGGGGACGGCTACACCTTC,TRBV7-2,.,.,TRBJ1-2
CASSETSGGAYEQFF,TGTGCCAGCAGCGAGACTAGCGGGGGAGCCTATGAGCAGTTCTTC,TRBV7-3,many,TRBD2,TRBJ2-1
CATSARGRNEQFF,TGTGCCACCAGTGCCCGGGGAAGGAATGAGCAGTTCTTC,TRBV24-1,.,.,TRBJ2-1
CASSYSYGGLVPDTQYF,TGTGCCAGCAGTTACTCGTATGGGGGCTTGGTTCCAGATACGCAGTATTTT,TRBV6-5,.,.,TRBJ2-3
CASSLDRASHEQFF,TGTGCCAGCAGCCTCGACCGGGCCTCCCATGAGCAGTTCTTC,TRBV7-3,few,.,TRBJ2-1
CASSLFYEQFF,TGTGCCAGCAGTTTATTTTATGAGCAGTTCTTC,TRBV12-3/TRBV12-4,many,.,TRBJ2-1
CSANGQGDTGELFF,TGCAGTGCTAACGGACAGGGCGACACCGGGGAGCTGTTTTTT,TRBV20-1,.,TRBD1,TRBJ2-2
CASSYEAGGTDTQYF,TGTGCCAGCAGTTACGAGGCGGGGGGCACAGATACGCAGTATTTT,TRBV6-5,few,TRBD2,TRBJ2-3
CSARAGTPQFF,TGCAGTGCTAGAGCCGGGACTCCACAGTTCTTC,TRBV20-1,many,.,TRBJ2-1
CASSDSTAGQGPLETQYF,TGTGCCAGCAGCGACTCGACCGCCGGACAGGGGCCATTGGAGACCCAGTACTTC,TRBV12-3/TRBV12-4,few,TRBD1,TRBJ2-5